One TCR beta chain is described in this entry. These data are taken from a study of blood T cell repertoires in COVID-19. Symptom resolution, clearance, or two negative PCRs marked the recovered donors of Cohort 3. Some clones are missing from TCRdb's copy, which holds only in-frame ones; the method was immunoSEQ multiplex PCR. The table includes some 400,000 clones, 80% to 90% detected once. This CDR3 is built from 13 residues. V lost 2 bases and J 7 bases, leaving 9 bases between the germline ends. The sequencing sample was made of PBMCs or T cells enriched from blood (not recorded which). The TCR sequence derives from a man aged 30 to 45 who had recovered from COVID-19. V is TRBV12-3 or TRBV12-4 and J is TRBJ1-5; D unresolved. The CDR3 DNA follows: TGTGCCAGCAGTTTATTCGGGGAACAGCCCCAGCATTTT. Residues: CASSLFGEQPQHF.